What follows are 24 T cell receptor beta chains derived from one specimen sequenced in a study of blood T cell repertoires in COVID-19. Repertoires were generated with immunoSEQ multiplex PCR, while TCRdb's copy carries only in-frame clones and drops some. The table lists approximately 300,000 clones, 80% to 85% of them singletons. Sequencing was performed on peripheral blood. Source of these receptors: a person aged 65-85 years with COVID-19, enrolled during active disease.

J is TRBJ1-1 and V is TRBV29-1; D remains ambiguous. Germline assignment: CDR1 SQVTM and CDR2 ANQGSEA. V was trimmed by 4 bases and J by 4 bases, leaving 16 bases between them. The CDR3 runs to 14 residues. DNA for the CDR3: TGCAGCGTTGGTACTCTTTGGGCGGGCACTGAAGCTTTCTTT. It is translated as CSVGTLWAGTEAFF.

The chain recombines TRBV3-1 (or the pseudogene TRBV3-2) with TRBJ1-5; possible D gene TRBD1, 5 bases. Germline CDR1 reads LGHDT; CDR2 reads YNNKEL (reference sequence). Trimming took off 3 bases at V and 6 bases at J, with 21 bases between the two ends. The CDR3 length is 17 residues. CDR3 loop: CASSQGISGGRRQPQHF. The CDR3, as DNA: TGTGCCAGCAGCCAGGGGATCTCGGGGGGGAGACGTCAGCCCCAGCATTTT.

The chain has TRBV4-3 and TRBJ2-1, with a tentative D call TRBD2 (5 bases). The CDR3 extends over 17 amino acids. Trimming cost V 1 base and J 10 bases, with 23 bases left between them. CDR1 is LGHNA and CDR2 is YSLEER in the germline V gene. DNA of the CDR3: TGCGCCAGCAGCCAAGCTACCGGAGGACTGACGTTGGCCGAGCAGTTCTTC. This codes for CASSQATGGLTLAEQFF.

Only one count was recorded for this clone. The chain carries TRBV28 and TRBJ1-1; D gene uncertain. The length of the CDR3 is 12 residues. The germline V gene has CDR1 MDHEN and CDR2 SYDVKM. With 2 bases removed from V and 7 bases from J, the gap between germline ends came to 8 bases. CDR3 protein: CASSLGIREAFF. In DNA, the CDR3 is TGTGCCAGCAGTTTAGGCATCCGTGAAGCTTTCTTT.

This clone has at least ten counts. This sequence joins TRBV2 and TRBJ1-1; D is perhaps TRBD1 (6 bases). V was clipped by 6 bases and J by 3 bases, with 11 bases between them. Germline V CDR1 and CDR2: SNHLY, FYNNEI. This CDR3 has 13 amino acids. This chain's CDR3 is CASRNRVYTEAFF. Written as DNA, the CDR3 is TGTGCCAGCAGAAACAGGGTTTACACTGAAGCTTTCTTT.

The V and J genes are TRBV7-2 and TRBJ2-5; D is unresolved. V lost 6 bases, J lost 3 bases, and 14 bases lay in between. This CDR3 spans 14 amino acids. The germline V gene has CDR1 SGHTA and CDR2 FQGNSA. The CDR3 nucleotides are TGTGCCAGCAGGGGCGCTCGCTTTGAAGAGACCCAGTACTTC. This codes for CASRGARFEETQYF. Full variable domain (outside the CDR3, taken from reference TRBV7-2 and TRBJ2-5): GAGVSQSPSNKVTEKGKDVELRCDPISGHTALYWYRQSLGQGLEFLIYFQGNSAPDKSGLPSDRFSAERTGGSVSTLTIQRTQQEDSAVYLCASRGARFEETQYFGPGTRLLVL.

The gene calls are TRBV6-6 and TRBJ1-2; D gene ambiguous. Trimming pared 4 bases from V and 4 bases from J, leaving 19 bases between. The CDR3 runs 16 residues. Germline CDR1 and CDR2: MNHNY and SVGAGI (reference sequence). The CDR3 loop is CASSSPPQYGPYGYTF. CDR3 coding DNA: TGTGCCAGCAGTTCACCCCCACAATATGGTCCCTATGGCTACACCTTC.

This clone has only a few counts. CDR3 residues: CASGTRGNEQFF. The CDR3 bases are TGTGCCAGCGGGACTAGAGGCAATGAGCAGTTCTTC. The chain couples TRBV6-5 to TRBJ2-1; TRBD2 matches 8 bases. Germline CDR1 is MNHEY and CDR2 is SVGAGI. CDR3 length: 12 residues. Trimming removed 8 bases from V and 6 bases from J; junction bases left unmatched: 3.

This sequence joins TRBV7-6 and TRBJ2-3; D may be TRBD2 (5 bases). This CDR3 has 15 residues. V was trimmed by 2 bases and J by 4 bases, leaving 13 bases between them. In germline, CDR1 is SGHVS, CDR2 FNYEAQ. DNA for the CDR3: TGTGCCAGCAGCTTACCTGCCGGGAACCCAGATACGCAGTATTTT. It encodes CASSLPAGNPDTQYF.

This chain uses TRBV18 with TRBJ1-1; weak D call: TRBD1 (6 bases). Germline values: CDR1 KGHSH, CDR2 LQKENI. Trimming cost V 4 bases and J 2 bases, with 29 bases left between them. This CDR3 region has 20 residues. CDR3 DNA: TGTGCCAGCTCACGCCGCCAAATGACACAGGGAAGCATGGGTAACACTGAAGCTTTCTTT. Translating gives CASSRRQMTQGSMGNTEAFF. Complete variable domain (other parts from reference TRBV18 and TRBJ1-1): NAGVMQNPRHLVRRRGQEARLRCSPMKGHSHVYWYRQLPEEGLKFMVYLQKENIIDESGMPKERFSAEFPKEGPSILRIQQVVRGDSAAYFCASSRRQMTQGSMGNTEAFFGQGTRLTVV.

This clone was recorded once. The chain is built from TRBV29-1 and TRBJ2-1; TRBD2 matches at 9 bases. Germline values: CDR1 SQVTM, CDR2 ANQGSEA. The CDR3 has 15 amino acids. V shed 1 base, J shed 5 bases, and the junction held 6 bases outside the gene matches. CDR3 loop: CSVEASGAFHNEQFF. CDR3 coding DNA: TGCAGCGTTGAAGCTAGCGGGGCGTTCCACAATGAGCAGTTCTTC.

V gene TRBV7-2 combines with J gene TRBJ2-7; D not resolved. The germline V gene encodes CDR1 SGHTA and CDR2 FQGNSA. The CDR3 is 12 amino acids. The V end was cut by 2 bases, the J end by 7 bases, with 9 bases between. The CDR3 DNA follows: TGTGCCAGCAGCTTAACCTTACGGGAGCAGTACTTC. Residues: CASSLTLREQYF.

The chain has TRBV28 and TRBJ2-1, with unresolved D. CDR1 MDHEN and CDR2 SYDVKM come from the germline V gene. The ends were cut back, 2 bases at V and 5 bases at J, with 7 bases in the middle. CDR3 length equals 13 residues. In DNA, the CDR3 is TGTGCCAGCAGTTTAAGGCAGGACAATGAGCAGTTCTTC. Translating gives CASSLRQDNEQFF.

J is TRBJ2-7 and V is TRBV28; 11 bases align to TRBD2. The CDR3 contains 15 residues. The V gene end was trimmed by 5 bases and the J gene end by 4 bases; junction bases not matched to a gene: 7. Germline V CDR1 and CDR2: MDHEN, SYDVKM. CDR3 in amino acids: CASSATLAGAYEQYF. CDR3 DNA: TGTGCCAGCAGTGCCACACTAGCGGGAGCTTACGAGCAGTACTTC.

Only a few counts were recorded for this clone. The chain couples TRBV9 to TRBJ2-1, with 8 bases that match TRBD2. Germline V gene data show CDR1 as SGDLS and CDR2 as YYNGEE. Trimming at V came to 4 bases and at J to 1 base, leaving 7 bases not matched to a gene. CDR3 length equals 16 residues. CDR3: CASSPRLASSYNEQFF. CDR3 nucleotides: TGTGCCAGCAGCCCCCGACTAGCGTCTTCCTACAATGAGCAGTTCTTC.

The J gene is TRBJ2-3, the V gene TRBV15; 10 positions agree with TRBD2. Germline V CDR1 and CDR2: LNHNV, YYDKDF (reference sequence). The trim removed 9 bases at V and 6 bases at J, leaving 12 bases unmatched. The CDR3 is 15 amino acids. CDR3: CATRLAGATRDTQYF. DNA for the CDR3: TGTGCCACTCGGCTAGCGGGGGCCACCAGGGATACGCAGTATTTT.

This clone was seen at least ten times. The gene calls are TRBV6-5 and TRBJ2-7, with a weak D call TRBD2 (7 bases). Germline V gene lookup returns CDR1 MNHEY and CDR2 SVGAGI. With 0 bases removed from V and 3 bases from J, the gap between germline ends came to 15 bases. CDR3 size: 16 residues. The CDR3, as DNA: TGTGCCAGCAGTTACTCGAGTAGGGGGGGACACTACGAGCAGTACTTC. Encoded protein: CASSYSSRGGHYEQYF.

The chain uses TRBV28 and TRBJ2-7, with TRBD2 as a possible D gene (5 bases). The CDR3 is 13 amino acids. V gave up 0 bases and J gave up 6 bases, with 9 bases separating them. Germline lookup yields CDR1 MDHEN and CDR2 SYDVKM. Written as DNA, the CDR3 is TGTGCCAGCAGTTTATGGAACAGCGGCGAGCAGTACTTC. Encoded protein: CASSLWNSGEQYF.

Comment on this clone: A read error may account for a junction end that differs from germline. The rearrangement joins TRBV9 to TRBJ1-1; D possibly corresponds to TRBD1 (6 bases). This CDR3 is built from 17 residues. Germline V gene sequence: CDR1 SGDLS, CDR2 YYNGEE. CDR3 in amino acids: CASSANVGAGENAEAFF. The DNA of the CDR3 is TGTGCCAGCAGCGCAAATGTTGGGGCAGGGGAGAACGCTGAAGCTTTCTTT.

This chain links TRBV5-6 with TRBJ1-5; 10 nucleotides line up with TRBD1. Trimming at V came to 4 bases and at J to 2 bases, leaving 9 bases not matched to a gene. The V gene's germline CDR1 is SGHDT and CDR2 YYEEEE. CDR3 length: 17 amino acids. The CDR3 DNA reads TGTGCCAGCAGCCTACAGACAGGGGGCTTAGGCAATCAGCCCCAGCATTTT. Amino acids: CASSLQTGGLGNQPQHF.

The chain has TRBV7-2 and TRBJ2-1; D is possibly TRBD2 (6 bases). This CDR3 comprises 13 residues. Germline values: CDR1 SGHTA, CDR2 FQGNSA. With 5 bases removed from V and 9 bases from J, the gap between germline ends came to 14 bases. The CDR3 region is CASSVLLAGEQFF. The CDR3 DNA is TGTGCCAGCAGCGTACTACTAGCAGGTGAGCAGTTCTTC.

The chain carries TRBV5-1 and TRBJ1-1; TRBD1 matches 7 bases. Germline assignment: CDR1 SGHRS and CDR2 YFSETQ. V was clipped by 4 bases and J by 6 bases; unmatched bases: 3. This CDR3 comprises 12 residues. Written as DNA, the CDR3 is TGCGCCAGCAGCATTGGGACAGCTGAAGCTTTCTTT. Protein product: CASSIGTAEAFF.

CDR3 amino acids: CASSPLTGQYSNQPQHF. As DNA, the CDR3 is TGTGCCAGCAGCCCGCTCACGGGACAATATAGCAATCAGCCCCAGCATTTT. The chain carries TRBV7-8 and TRBJ1-5; maybe TRBD1 (6 bases). V lost 5 bases and J 0 bases, leaving 17 bases between the germline ends. The CDR3 contains 17 residues. Germline values: CDR1 SGHVS, CDR2 FQNEAQ.

The chain recombines TRBV5-3 with TRBJ2-7; 10 positions agree with TRBD2. TRBV5-3 carries the ORF label, with uncertain function. Losses at the gene ends were 4 bases for V and 6 bases for J; bases not matched to a gene: 13. The CDR3 covers 16 residues. The CDR3: CARSPPKREGPREQYF. Here the CDR3 DNA reads TGTGCCAGAAGCCCACCTAAGCGGGAGGGCCCACGCGAGCAGTACTTC.